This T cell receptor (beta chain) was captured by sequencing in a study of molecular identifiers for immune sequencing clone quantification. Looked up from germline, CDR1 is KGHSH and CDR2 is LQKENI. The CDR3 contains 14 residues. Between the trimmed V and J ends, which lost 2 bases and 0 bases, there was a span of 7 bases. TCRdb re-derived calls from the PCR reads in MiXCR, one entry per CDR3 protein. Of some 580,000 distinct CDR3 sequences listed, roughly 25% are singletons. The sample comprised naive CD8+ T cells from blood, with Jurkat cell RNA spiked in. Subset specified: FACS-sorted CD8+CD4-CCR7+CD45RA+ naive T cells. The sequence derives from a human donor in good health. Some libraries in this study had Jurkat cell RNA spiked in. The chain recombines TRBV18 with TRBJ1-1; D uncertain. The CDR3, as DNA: TGTGCCAGCTCACCAGGGTACTTGAACACTGAAGCTTTCTTT. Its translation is CASSPGYLNTEAFF.